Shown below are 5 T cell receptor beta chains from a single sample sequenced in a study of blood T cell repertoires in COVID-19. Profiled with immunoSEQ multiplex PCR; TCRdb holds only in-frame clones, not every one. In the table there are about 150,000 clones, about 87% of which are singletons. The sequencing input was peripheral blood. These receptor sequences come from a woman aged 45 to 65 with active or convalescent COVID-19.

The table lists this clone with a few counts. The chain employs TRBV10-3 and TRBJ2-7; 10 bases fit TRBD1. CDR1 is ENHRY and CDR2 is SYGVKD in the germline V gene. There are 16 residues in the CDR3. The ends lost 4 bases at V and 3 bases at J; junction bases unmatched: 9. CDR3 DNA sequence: TGTGCCATCAGTGGTTCTAGGACAGGGGGGGTCTACGAGCAGTACTTC. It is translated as CAISGSRTGGVYEQYF.

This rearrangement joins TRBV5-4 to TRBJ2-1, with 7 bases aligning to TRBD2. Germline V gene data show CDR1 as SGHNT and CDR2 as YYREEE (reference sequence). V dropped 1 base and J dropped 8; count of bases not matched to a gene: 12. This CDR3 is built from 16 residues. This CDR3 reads CASSLKLSGALDEQFF. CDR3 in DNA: TGTGCCAGCAGCTTGAAGTTAAGCGGGGCATTGGATGAGCAGTTCTTC. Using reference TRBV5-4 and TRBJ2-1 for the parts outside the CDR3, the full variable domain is ETGVTQSPTHLIKTRGQQVTLRCSSQSGHNTVSWYQQALGQGPQFIFQYYREEENGRGNFPPRFSGLQFPNYSSELNVNALELDDSALYLCASSLKLSGALDEQFFGPGTRLTVL.

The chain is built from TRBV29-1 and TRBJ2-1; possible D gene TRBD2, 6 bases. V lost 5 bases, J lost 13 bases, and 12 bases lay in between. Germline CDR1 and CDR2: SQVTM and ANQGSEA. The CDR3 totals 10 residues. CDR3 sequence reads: CSVPGVEQFF. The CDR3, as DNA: TGCAGCGTTCCGGGGGTGGAACAGTTCTTC.

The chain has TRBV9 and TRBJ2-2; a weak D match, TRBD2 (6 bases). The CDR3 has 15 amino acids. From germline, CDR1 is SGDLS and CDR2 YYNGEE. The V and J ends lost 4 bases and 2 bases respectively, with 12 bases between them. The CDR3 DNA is TGTGCCAGCAGCATCGGACTAAGTAACACCGGGGAGCTGTTTTTT. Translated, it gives CASSIGLSNTGELFF.

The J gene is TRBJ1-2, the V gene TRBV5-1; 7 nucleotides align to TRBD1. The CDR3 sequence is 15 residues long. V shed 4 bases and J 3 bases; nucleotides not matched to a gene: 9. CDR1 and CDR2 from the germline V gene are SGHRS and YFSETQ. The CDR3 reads CASSQSGTEYYGYTF. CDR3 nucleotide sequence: TGCGCCAGCAGCCAGTCCGGGACAGAGTACTATGGCTACACCTTC.